This T cell receptor beta chain was documented in a study of blood T cells in healthy people across ages (dated by TCRdb to about 2015). At the level of the whole study: In model experiments, template switching captured roughly one uniquely barcoded TCR beta cDNA molecule for every two T cells. Using deep sequencing normalized with unique cDNA molecular identifiers, the study measured how TCR beta repertoire diversity changes with age. Four age groups were formed from the donors: young (average approximately 15 years), middle-aged (around 41), aged (around 68) and long-lived (roughly 81). Donors of different ages were randomly distributed across sequencing lanes to avoid experimental bias. Using the same blood draw, the study looked at two additional independent replicas of 1 million unique cDNA reads for two donors, one aged 18 to 30 and the other aged 80 or older. Overall results and qualifications from the work: Total diversity estimates from one million sequenced T cells were considered lower bounds and underestimates. Bulk unsorted PBMC profiling prevented conclusive comparison of naive and antigen-experienced compartments. There was a strong correlation between observed TCR beta diversity and the percentage of naive T cells measured by flow cytometry. Because donor CMV infection status was unknown, age-related changes in expanded clonotypes were potentially confounded. Observed TCR beta diversity per million T cells fell roughly linearly with age, and a significant reduction was already apparent by age around 39. Compared with the aged group, more naive CD4+ T cells, fewer expanded clones and increased TCR diversity were shown by the long-lived group, suggesting age selection.

Systemically healthy Caucasian individuals from Russia, 35 to 50 in total and aged roughly 6 to 90 years, were included as donors. Each donor gave roughly 11 milliliters of peripheral blood, drawn into EDTA-treated Vacutainer tubes. Ficoll-Paque density-gradient centrifugation was used to isolate PBMCs, with at least 6.5 million obtained per sample. Total RNA was extracted from PBMCs with Trizol reagent, with at least 6 micrograms obtained per sample. For every donor, flow cytometry on a PBMC aliquot measured the percentage of naive CD45RAhigh/CD27high T cells. Its CDR3 holds 15 amino acids, cysteine through phenylalanine. The only DNA kept is the CDR3, 45 bases in frame from the first base. CDR1 is given as LGHNA and CDR2 as YSLEER, both from the germline V gene. V loses 0 bases, J loses 6 bases, and the germline ends lie 13 bases apart. To prepare the library, 5' RACE was applied. These reads were obtained on an Illumina HiSeq 2500. A second PCR of roughly 7 to 11 cycles was performed with a sample-barcoded 5' primer and a J-beta primer mix. A unique molecular identifier was introduced onto each TCR beta cDNA molecule by a template-switch 5' adaptor carrying 12 random nucleotides. Each sample yielded at least 3 million CDR3-containing paired-end reads. All of the RNA was converted into first-strand cDNA using the Mint cDNA synthesis kit, with a TRBC-specific oligonucleotide serving as the primer. All cDNA was treated with uracil-DNA glycosylase and then went through a first 18-cycle PCR with the universal primers M1SS and BC2_uni_R. As for the original processing: For normalization, 1 million high-quality reads were randomly selected from each sample, with every read carrying a distinct molecular identifier. Reads with shared molecular identifiers were discarded instead of being binned into consensus sequences. MiTCR, set to a Q25 quality threshold and the strictest error-elimination algorithm, was used for CDR3 identification, clonotype clustering and error correction. A nonparametric unseen species model using Euler transformation provided a lower-bound estimate of total TCR beta diversity. TCRdb handled the public reads itself, with Q25 trimming in fastp and clone calling in MiXCR, and kept productive beta chains. Under each unique CDR3 protein, matching rows form one entry showing the most common genes and DNA. TCRdb, rather than the study authors, made the V and J calls. The sample table lists around 780,000 distinct CDR3 sequences, 56% of them with a count of one. The top ten hold roughly 24% of the sample.

Remarks on this clonotype: This clone's antigen is unknown. There are no base qualities to consult, and no much larger clone falls within one base.

The V gene is TRBV4-3 and the J gene is TRBJ2-3; a tentative D call is TRBD1 (7 bases match). This TCR came from a man aged 40-55 years in good health. Sequenced material: blood. The CDR3 region has the sequence CASSQEWRGRDTQYF. The nucleotide sequence reads as follows: TGCGCCAGCAGCCAAGAATGGAGGGGGCGCGATACGCAGTATTTT.